This T cell receptor beta chain was recovered during a study of blood T cell repertoires in COVID-19. Study summary: Whether acute or convalescent, the COVID-19 samples came from the United States, Italy and Spain. From T cells, B-cell-depleted T cells, or PBMCs came the material, which was cDNA or gDNA.

This clone has only a few counts. In the authors' workflow: Amplification from reference gene primers served as the basis for estimated nucleated cell counts. Method: immunoSEQ multiplex PCR; TCRdb's copy keeps in-frame clones and lacks some. Clone size and the V and J calls come from that table; the DNA yielded D and trimming. The sample holds about 240,000 clones, roughly four fifths seen once. The CDR3 is made up of 15 amino acids. Trimming stripped 3 bases from V and 0 bases from J, with 8 bases between. Germline-derived CDR1 and CDR2 are MNHEY and SMNVEV (reference sequence). The sequenced sample consisted of peripheral blood. The rearrangement joins TRBV27 to TRBJ2-2; D is unclear. The sequence came from a woman aged 80 or older with acute or convalescent COVID-19. CDR3 in amino acids: CASSFDSANTGELFF. The CDR3 region has the DNA TGTGCCAGCAGTTTTGACTCCGCGAACACCGGGGAGCTGTTTTTT.